What follows are 25 T cell receptor beta chains derived from one specimen sequenced in a study of T-cell memory formation after mild COVID-19. TCRdb re-called the 5' RACE reads through MiXCR, storing one row per CDR3 protein. The data hold about 130,000 distinct CDR3 sequences, with about 16% observed a single time. Sequencing used PBMCs or a T cell subset sorted from them (not recorded which). The receptors derive from an adult woman who had mild COVID-19 (a few samples of this study predate the infection). Cell type and time point are not known.

J is TRBJ2-3 and V is TRBV29-1, with TRBD2 matching over 9 bases. J was trimmed by 4 bases and V by 5 bases; bases with no gene match: 7. The CDR3 extends over 14 amino acids. Germline V gives CDR1 SQVTM, CDR2 ANQGSEA. The CDR3 sequence: CSVCLAGRADTQYF. The CDR3 DNA is TGCAGCGTTTGTCTAGCGGGGCGCGCAGATACGCAGTATTTT.

V usage is TRBV3-1 and J usage is TRBJ2-3; D perhaps matches TRBD2 (5 bases). Germline V gene data show CDR1 as LGHDT and CDR2 as YNNKEL (reference sequence). The CDR3 has 16 amino acids. Trimming took 1 base from V and 0 from J, leaving 11 bases between them. The CDR3 bases are TGTGCCAGCAGCCAAGTTTGGAGGTCTAGCACAGATACGCAGTATTTT. Translated: CASSQVWRSSTDTQYF.

The chain links TRBV7-6 to TRBJ2-3, with 11 bases identical to TRBD2. The length of the CDR3 is 17 residues. The V gene end was trimmed by 6 bases and the J gene end by 2 bases; junction bases not matched to a gene: 10. CDR1 and CDR2 (germline): SGHVS, FNYEAQ. The CDR3 coding sequence is TGTGCCAGCAGTTTAAGACTAGCGGGGACGTCCACAGATACGCAGTATTTT. Translating gives CASSLRLAGTSTDTQYF.

Details on this clonotype: One end of the junction does not line up with germline, which may come from a read error. The rearrangement joins TRBV2 to TRBJ2-7; 11 nucleotides match TRBD2. The germline V gene encodes CDR1 SNHLY and CDR2 FYNNEI. CDR3 length: 16 residues. The CDR3, as DNA: TGTGCCAGCAGCCCCAGACTAGCGGGAAGGGCTTACGAGCGGTACTTC. The encoded protein is CASSPRLAGRAYERYF.

This clonotype was observed a handful of times. The genes are TRBV6-5 and TRBJ2-2, with D perhaps TRBD1 (5 bases). V was cut by 3 bases and J by 1 base, with 12 bases left in between. Germline assignment: CDR1 MNHEY and CDR2 SVGAGI. The CDR3 has 16 amino acids. The CDR3 protein is CASSYSLQGNTGELFF. The CDR3 DNA follows: TGTGCCAGCAGTTATTCACTTCAGGGGAACACCGGGGAGCTGTTTTTT.

This clonotype occurred many times. A read error may produce the germline difference seen at one junction end. The genes are TRBV5-1 and TRBJ2-7; 9 bases map to TRBD1. The CDR3 is made up of 14 amino acids. From germline, CDR1 is SGHRS and CDR2 YFSETQ. The CDR3 DNA reads TGTGCCAGCAGCTTGGGACAGGGCCCCTACGAGCAGTACTTC. Translated, it gives CASSLGQGPYEQYF.

The chain employs TRBV7-2 and TRBJ2-5; tentatively, D is TRBD1 or TRBD2 (6 bases each). The CDR3 runs 15 residues. CDR1 and CDR2 from the germline V gene are SGHTA and FQGNSA. V was clipped by 2 bases and J by 5 bases, with 15 bases between them. This chain's CDR3 is CASSLSLGGWETQYF. In nucleotides, the CDR3 is TGTGCCAGCAGCTTATCTTTGGGGGGCTGGGAGACCCAGTACTTC.

This clonotype turned up a few times. This chain joins TRBV3-1 and TRBJ2-1, with TRBD2 matching 8 bases. Trimming cost V 5 bases and J 4 bases; bases outside gene matches: 13. This CDR3 has 17 residues. Looked up from germline, CDR1 is LGHDT and CDR2 is YNNKEL (reference sequence). Here the CDR3 reads CASSSTGSGGVYNEQFF. As DNA, the CDR3 is TGTGCCAGCAGCTCGACCGGGAGCGGGGGAGTTTACAATGAGCAGTTCTTC.

The V and J genes are TRBV7-9 and TRBJ2-2; 7 bases fit TRBD2. The length of the CDR3 is 17 residues. From germline, CDR1 is SEHNR and CDR2 FQNEAQ (reference sequence). V dropped 4 bases and J dropped 4; count of bases not matched to a gene: 12. CDR3 sequence: CASSSRERESRTGELFF. Here the CDR3 DNA reads TGTGCCAGCAGCTCTAGAGAGCGGGAAAGTCGCACCGGGGAGCTGTTTTTT. Drawing the rest from reference TRBV7-9 and TRBJ2-2, the complete variable domain is DTGVSQNPRHKITKRGQNVTFRCDPISEHNRLYWYRQTLGQGPEFLTYFQNEAQLEKSRLLSDRFSAERPKGSFSTLEIQRTEQGDSAMYLCASSSRERESRTGELFFGEGSRLTVL.

The CDR3 nucleotides read TGCGCCAGCAGCCAAGACCGGACTAGCACAGATACGCAGTATTTT. It translates to CASSQDRTSTDTQYF. This chain connects TRBV4-1 to TRBJ2-3; perhaps TRBD2 as D (5 bases). CDR3 length: 15 residues. The germline V and J ends were trimmed by 0 bases and 0 bases, with 7 bases remaining between them. Germline CDR1 reads MGHRA; CDR2 reads YSYEKL.

This clonotype was observed a handful of times. V usage is TRBV18 and J usage is TRBJ2-3; D is uncertain. This CDR3 region has 13 residues. Germline values: CDR1 KGHSH, CDR2 LQKENI. V gave up 3 bases and J gave up 1 base, with 5 bases separating them. The CDR3 nucleotides are TGTGCCAGCTCACCGTGGCGCACAGATACGCAGTATTTT. It translates to CASSPWRTDTQYF.

The V and J genes are TRBV6-1 and TRBJ1-5; 8 bases match TRBD1. Germline V gene lookup returns CDR1 MNHNS and CDR2 SASEGT. The V gene end was trimmed by 6 bases and the J gene end by 9 bases; junction bases not matched to a gene: 13. This CDR3 has 15 amino acids. CDR3 in amino acids: CASRHQTGDPLPQHF. In DNA, the CDR3 is TGTGCCAGCAGGCACCAGACAGGGGACCCTTTGCCCCAGCATTTT.

V and J are TRBV5-1 and TRBJ2-1; D uncertain. There are 14 residues in the CDR3. The V gene lost 0 bases and the J gene lost 7 bases, with 11 bases spanning the gap. Germline CDR1 reads SGHRS; CDR2 reads YFSETQ. This CDR3 reads CASSLALRANEQFF. CDR3 sequence (DNA): TGCGCCAGCAGCTTGGCCCTCCGAGCGAATGAGCAGTTCTTC.

This clonotype has only a few counts. This chain uses TRBV12-3 or TRBV12-4 with TRBJ2-1; 11 bases are a match to TRBD2. V lost 3 bases and J lost 5; bases outside the gene matches: 6. The CDR3 has 16 amino acids. In DNA form, the CDR3 reads TGTGCCAGCAGTTTCTCCGGGACTAGCGGAAACAATGAGCAGTTCTTC. This encodes CASSFSGTSGNNEQFF.

The chain recombines TRBV5-1 with TRBJ2-7; no definite D call. V was cut by 0 bases and J by 6 bases, with 10 bases left in between. CDR1 SGHRS and CDR2 YFSETQ come from the germline V gene. The CDR3 covers 13 residues. CDR3 nucleotides: TGCGCCAGCAGCTTGGACGGGTCGGGCGAGCAGTACTTC. Translated: CASSLDGSGEQYF.

The genes are TRBV29-1 and TRBJ2-3, with D perhaps matching TRBD1 (6 bases). This CDR3 has 14 amino acids. CDR1 and CDR2 from the germline V gene are SQVTM and ANQGSEA. The germline V and J ends were trimmed by 4 bases and 0 bases, with 11 bases remaining between them. CDR3 region: CSVASGTSTDTQYF. The CDR3 coding sequence is TGCAGCGTTGCAAGTGGGACAAGCACAGATACGCAGTATTTT.

This clonotype was detected a few times. The chain is built from TRBV12-3 or TRBV12-4 and TRBJ2-2; 9 bases are a match to TRBD2. CDR3 size: 15 residues. Trimming took 6 bases from V and 5 from J; bases not matched to a gene: 7. CDR3 sequence: CASRGRLAGTGELFF. The CDR3 nucleotides are TGTGCCAGCAGGGGACGGCTAGCGGGAACCGGGGAGCTGTTTTTT.

This clonotype was observed a handful of times. The CDR3 here is CASSLGSQRAYNQETQYF. DNA for the CDR3: TGTGCCAGCAGCTTAGGTAGCCAGAGGGCCTACAATCAAGAGACCCAGTACTTC. The V call is TRBV7-9, the J call TRBJ2-5; tentatively, D is TRBD2 (5 bases). The CDR3 has 18 amino acids. Trimming cost V 1 base and J 2 bases, with 20 bases left between them. In germline, CDR1 is SEHNR, CDR2 FQNEAQ (reference sequence).

This clonotype appeared a few times. CDR3: CASSLGLAGGEQYF. The CDR3, as DNA: TGTGCCAGCAGCCTTGGACTAGCGGGTGGCGAGCAGTACTTC. The chain has TRBV5-6 and TRBJ2-7; 11 nucleotides align to TRBD2. The J segment lost 6 bases and the V segment lost 4 bases, leaving 6 bases of the junction unmatched. The CDR3 is made up of 14 amino acids. Germline CDR1 reads SGHDT; CDR2 reads YYEEEE.

The chain recombines TRBV19 with TRBJ2-7; 9 bases are a match to TRBD1. The V and J ends lost 5 bases and 3 bases, in that order; junction bases with no gene match: 11. Germline-derived CDR1 and CDR2 are LNHDA and SQIVND (reference sequence). The CDR3 has 16 amino acids. The CDR3 DNA reads as TGTGCCAGTAGTGCCCCACCGGGACAGGGCTTCTACGAGCAGTACTTC. Encoded protein: CASSAPPGQGFYEQYF.

V is TRBV5-1 and J is TRBJ1-2; 9 bases match TRBD1. The junction had 6 bases not matched to a gene; V was cut back by 0 bases and J by 6 bases. The CDR3 has 15 amino acids. Germline V gene sequence: CDR1 SGHRS, CDR2 YFSETQ. CDR3 sequence: CASSLEATGGNGYTF. CDR3 bases: TGCGCCAGCAGCTTGGAGGCGACAGGGGGGAATGGCTACACCTTC.

The genes are TRBV5-4 and TRBJ2-7; no reliable D call. This CDR3 contains 12 residues. The V gene lost 4 bases and the J gene lost 4 bases, with 9 bases spanning the gap. Germline lookup yields CDR1 SGHNT and CDR2 YYREEE (reference sequence). This CDR3 reads CASSQYGYEQYF. The CDR3 nucleotides read TGTGCCAGCAGCCAGTATGGGTACGAGCAGTACTTC.

There are a few counts of this clonotype. The J gene is TRBJ2-1, the V gene TRBV11-3; 12 bases agree with TRBD2. V lost 3 bases to trimming and J lost 7 bases; unmatched junction nucleotides: 4. CDR3 length equals 15 residues. CDR1 and CDR2 (germline): SGHNT, YENEEA. This chain's CDR3 is CASSLGLAGRNEQFF. In nucleotides, the CDR3 is TGTGCCAGCAGCTTGGGACTAGCGGGTCGTAATGAGCAGTTCTTC. Using reference TRBV11-3 and TRBJ2-1 for the parts outside the CDR3, the full variable domain is EAGVVQSPRYKIIEKKQPVAFWCNPISGHNTLYWYLQNLGQGPELLIRYENEEAVDDSQLPKDRFSAERLKGVDSTLKIQPAELGDSAVYLCASSLGLAGRNEQFFGPGTRLTVL.

The gene calls are TRBV12-3 or TRBV12-4 and TRBJ2-7; D perhaps matches TRBD1 (5 bases). V shed 6 bases and J shed 0 bases, with 15 bases lying between them. The CDR3 loop spans 15 amino acids. CDR3: CASSRTDIVSYEQYF. The CDR3 DNA is TGTGCCAGCAGCCGCACGGACATAGTCTCCTACGAGCAGTACTTC.

This clonotype was seen a handful of times. V gene TRBV11-2 combines with J gene TRBJ2-1; D is unresolved. Germline V gives CDR1 SGHAT, CDR2 FQNNGV. The CDR3 sequence is 14 residues long. Trimming removed 0 bases at V and 4 bases at J, with 7 bases between. CDR3 residues: CASSLDLGYNEQFF. The DNA for the CDR3 is TGTGCCAGCAGCTTAGATCTGGGGTACAATGAGCAGTTCTTC.